The following is a T cell receptor beta chain sequence with its context. Its antigen is currently unknown. This sample is drawn from a study of beta chain features in type 1 diabetes. Study conclusions and caveats: A greater similarity of naive, central memory and Treg TCRB repertoires was seen among patients than among healthy donors. Shortening of TCRB CDR3s, moderate but significant, appeared in all four CD4+ subsets of Type 1 diabetes patients.

Investigators reverse transcribed all isolated RNA, so they sequenced expressed TCRB transcripts. Assay: immunoSEQ multiplex PCR; the TCRdb copy retains only in-frame clones and omits some. The sample shows roughly 150,000 clones, roughly 9% of them seen only once. The trim removed 5 bases at V and 2 bases at J, leaving 12 bases unmatched. Germline lookup yields CDR1 LNHNV and CDR2 YYDKDF (reference sequence). The CDR3 is 17 amino acids. Only one heparinised blood draw was taken per donor, and its volume averaged about 120 mL. This chain joins TRBV15 and TRBJ2-3; 8 positions agree with TRBD2. The clonotype originates from a woman under 30 in good health. Material: central memory CD4+ T cells from blood. The CDR3 coding sequence is TGTGCCACCAGCCTAAATATGGCGGGGGGAACCACAGATACGCAGTATTTT. Translating it yields CATSLNMAGGTTDTQYF.